A selection of T cell receptor beta chains follows, all from one sample in a study of cytomegalovirus exposure and HLA in healthy donors. Measured with immunoSEQ multiplex PCR; TCRdb has only the in-frame clones, and not every one. The table records about 150,000 clones, roughly four fifths of them present only once. The material sequenced was PBMCs. The receptor source for this set is a man between 25 and 39 years old in good health and CMV-seronegative. Both conserved end residues are part of each CDR3. The D gene is left open where the match is weak. Clone size is not always given. Where it is, it says once, few, many or a class for expanded clones.

size,V,D,length,J,CDR3,DNA
once,TRBV5-1,-,14,TRBJ2-7,CASSAGLTSYEQYF,TGCGCCAGCAGCGCGGGACTCACATCCTACGAGCAGTACTTC
once,TRBV7-9,-,16,TRBJ1-1,CASTTRGGSSNTEAFF,TGTGCCAGCACCACTCGGGGGGGGTCGTCGAACACTGAAGCTTTCTTT
-,TRBV7-9,-,12,TRBJ2-1,CASSYSSDEQFF,TGTGCCAGCAGCTATTCTAGCGATGAGCAGTTCTTC
-,TRBV5-4,TRBD2,17,TRBJ2-1,CASSSGLAGDSYNEQFF,TGTGCCAGCAGCTCAGGACTAGCGGGAGACTCCTACAATGAGCAGTTCTTC
-,TRBV29-1,TRBD1,14,TRBJ2-3,CSVSGQGGTDTQYF,TGCAGCGTTTCTGGACAGGGGGGCACAGATACGCAGTATTTT
-,TRBV10-3,TRBD1,13,TRBJ1-2,CAIGQGASYGYTF,TGTGCCATCGGACAGGGGGCGAGCTATGGCTACACCTTC
-,TRBV27,-,15,TRBJ2-5,CASSLTGGRQETQYF,TGTGCCAGCAGTTTAACGGGGGGCCGGCAGGAGACCCAGTACTTC
once,TRBV5-6,-,14,TRBJ1-3,CASSPGGSGNTIYF,TGTGCCAGCAGCCCCGGGGGATCTGGAAACACCATATATTTT
-,TRBV5-1,TRBD2,15,TRBJ2-7,CASSLGTSGTNEQYF,TGCGCCAGCAGCTTGGGGACTAGCGGGACCAACGAGCAGTACTTC
-,TRBV6-1,TRBD2,14,TRBJ2-1,CASRAGGSGDEQFF,TGTGCCAGCAGAGCTGGGGGTAGCGGGGACGAGCAGTTCTTC
few,TRBV6-1,-,15,TRBJ2-7,CASSEAGQSSYEQYF,TGTGCCAGCAGTGAAGCAGGACAGAGCTCCTACGAGCAGTACTTC
-,TRBV29-1,-,12,TRBJ2-7,CSVEGGGYEQYF,TGCAGCGTTGAGGGTGGCGGATACGAGCAGTACTTC
-,TRBV10-3,TRBD1,15,TRBJ2-5,CAISQRGQGEETQYF,TGTGCCATCAGCCAAAGGGGACAGGGCGAAGAGACCCAGTACTTC
-,TRBV28,TRBD1,15,TRBJ2-3,CASSIQGATSDTQYF,TGTGCCAGCAGCATCCAGGGGGCGACGTCAGATACGCAGTATTTT
-,TRBV5-1,-,15,TRBJ2-7,CASSLYAGHNYEQYF,TGCGCCAGCAGCTTGTATGCGGGTCATAACTACGAGCAGTACTTC
-,TRBV6-6,-,13,TRBJ2-3,CASSYIRVDTQYF,TGTGCCAGCAGTTACATCCGGGTTGATACGCAGTATTTT
-,TRBV9,TRBD2,13,TRBJ2-7,CASNLAGGPEQYF,TGTGCCAGCAACCTAGCGGGAGGGCCCGAGCAGTACTTC
-,TRBV6-1,-,10,TRBJ1-3,CATRENTIYF,TGTGCCACCCGGGAGAACACCATATATTTT
once,TRBV6-1,TRBD1,14,TRBJ1-2,CASSTQGADYGYTF,TGTGCCAGCAGCACACAGGGGGCGGACTATGGCTACACCTTC
-,TRBV7-9,-,13,TRBJ2-7,CASTDGHPNGQYF,TGTGCCAGCACCGATGGACACCCCAACGGGCAGTACTTC
few,TRBV2,TRBD1,14,TRBJ2-7,CASSARDRGQEQYF,TGTGCCAGCAGTGCTCGGGACAGGGGGCAAGAGCAGTACTTC
-,TRBV7-9,-,14,TRBJ2-2,CASSFDRYTGELFF,TGTGCCAGCAGCTTCGACAGGTACACCGGGGAGCTGTTTTTT
-,TRBV19,TRBD1,14,TRBJ1-2,CASSTIEGALGYTF,TGTGCCAGTAGTACCATAGAGGGGGCGCTCGGCTACACCTTC
-,TRBV11-2,-,15,TRBJ2-7,CASSLGGTPNYEQYF,TGTGCCAGCAGCTTAGGAGGAACCCCCAATTACGAGCAGTACTTC
few,TRBV9,-,16,TRBJ1-4,CASSVTVWQINEKLFF,TGTGCCAGCAGCGTGACTGTTTGGCAGATTAATGAAAAACTGTTTTTT
once,TRBV5-6,TRBD1,14,TRBJ2-1,CASSLDRGYNEQFF,TGTGCCAGCAGCTTGGACAGGGGATACAATGAGCAGTTCTTC
-,TRBV7-9,TRBD1,16,TRBJ2-7,CASSPSTRDRVGEQYF,TGTGCCAGCAGCCCCAGTACCCGGGACAGGGTGGGCGAGCAGTACTTC
few,TRBV7-8,-,15,TRBJ1-1,CASSERQAMNTEAFF,TGTGCCAGCAGCGAAAGACAGGCTATGAACACTGAAGCTTTCTTT
-,TRBV5-1,TRBD1,15,TRBJ2-7,CASSAGQGASREQYF,TGCGCCAGCAGCGCAGGACAGGGGGCATCTCGGGAGCAGTACTTC
few,TRBV11-3,-,13,TRBJ2-2,CASSRGGAGELFF,TGTGCCAGCAGCCGAGGGGGGGCCGGGGAGCTGTTTTTT
once,TRBV7-9,-,13,TRBJ1-2,CASSPLGGRYYTF,TGTGCCAGCAGCCCCCTGGGGGGGAGATACTACACCTTC
-,TRBV5-1,TRBD1,12,TRBJ2-4,CASSFEGTVQYF,TGCGCCAGCAGCTTCGAAGGGACAGTTCAGTACTTC
-,TRBV28,-,13,TRBJ2-7,CASSLPGLREQYF,TGTGCCAGCAGTTTGCCAGGCCTCCGCGAGCAGTACTTC
-,TRBV5-4,TRBD1,14,TRBJ1-2,CASSLRTGNYGYTF,TGTGCCAGCAGCTTAAGGACAGGCAATTATGGCTACACCTTC
-,TRBV21-1,-,15,TRBJ2-7,CARGGVIGGTYEQYF,TGTGCCAGAGGCGGGGTGATTGGGGGGACCTACGAGCAGTACTTC
-,TRBV28,TRBD1,14,TRBJ2-7,CASSLPGQGYEQYF,TGTGCCAGCAGTTTACCCGGACAGGGGTACGAGCAGTACTTC
medium-sized,TRBV10-3,TRBD1,19,TRBJ2-6,CAISAPWDRVLSGANVLTF,TGTGCCATCAGTGCTCCCTGGGACAGAGTTCTTTCTGGGGCCAACGTCCTGACTTTC
few,TRBV18,-,11,TRBJ1-4,CASSDTEKLFF,TGTGCCAGCTCAGATACAGAAAAACTGTTTTTT
-,TRBV19,TRBD2,16,TRBJ2-3,CASSGAGTSVKDTQYF,TGTGCCAGTAGTGGGGCGGGGACTAGCGTGAAGGATACGCAGTATTTT
-,TRBV2,-,12,TRBJ1-2,CASSPQNYGYTF,TGTGCCAGCAGTCCTCAGAACTATGGCTACACCTTC
-,TRBV29-1,-,17,TRBJ1-5,CSAIPGDGGGGNQPQHF,TGCAGCGCTATCCCAGGGGATGGAGGAGGCGGCAATCAGCCCCAGCATTTT
-,TRBV30,TRBD1,14,TRBJ2-7,CAWSAGQGVNEQYF,TGTGCCTGGAGTGCCGGACAGGGAGTGAACGAGCAGTACTTC
once,TRBV19,-,14,TRBJ1-2,CASSRTASNYGYTF,TGTGCCAGTAGTAGGACAGCGTCTAACTATGGCTACACCTTC
-,TRBV5-1,-,14,TRBJ2-1,CASSLTLQGYEQFF,TGCGCCAGCAGCCTCACCTTACAGGGCTATGAGCAGTTCTTC
-,TRBV5-4,TRBD1,19,TRBJ2-6,CASSLGQGMLGAGANVLTF,TGTGCCAGCAGCTTGGGACAGGGGATGTTGGGAGCTGGGGCCAACGTCCTGACTTTC
-,TRBV5-6,TRBD1,15,TRBJ2-1,CASSRGDREVDEQFF,TGTGCCAGCAGCCGAGGGGACAGGGAGGTCGATGAGCAGTTCTTC
-,TRBV29-1,-,13,TRBJ2-5,CSVDRQIQETQYF,TGCAGCGTTGACCGACAAATCCAAGAGACCCAGTACTTC
-,TRBV6-4,TRBD2,16,TRBJ2-1,CASSSAGGKGYNEQFF,TGTGCCAGCAGTTCAGCGGGAGGGAAGGGCTACAATGAGCAGTTCTTC
-,TRBV5-8,-,16,TRBJ2-1,CASSSGLFNRLYEQFF,TGTGCCAGCAGCTCAGGACTTTTCAACCGCTTATATGAGCAGTTCTTC
few,TRBV6-1,-,13,TRBJ1-5,CASSAGYNQPQHF,TGTGCCAGCAGTGCAGGGTACAATCAGCCCCAGCATTTT
-,TRBV10-1,TRBD2,16,TRBJ2-1,CASSEPGLAGEGLQFF,TGCGCCAGCAGTGAGCCCGGACTAGCGGGAGAAGGTTTGCAGTTCTTC
-,TRBV5-1,TRBD1,16,TRBJ2-1,CASSLGGTGAYNEQFF,TGCGCCAGCAGCTTGGGGGGGACAGGGGCCTACAATGAGCAGTTCTTC
-,TRBV28,TRBD2,14,TRBJ2-7,CASSSGGSSYEQYF,TGTGCCAGCAGTTCCGGGGGGAGCTCCTACGAGCAGTACTTC